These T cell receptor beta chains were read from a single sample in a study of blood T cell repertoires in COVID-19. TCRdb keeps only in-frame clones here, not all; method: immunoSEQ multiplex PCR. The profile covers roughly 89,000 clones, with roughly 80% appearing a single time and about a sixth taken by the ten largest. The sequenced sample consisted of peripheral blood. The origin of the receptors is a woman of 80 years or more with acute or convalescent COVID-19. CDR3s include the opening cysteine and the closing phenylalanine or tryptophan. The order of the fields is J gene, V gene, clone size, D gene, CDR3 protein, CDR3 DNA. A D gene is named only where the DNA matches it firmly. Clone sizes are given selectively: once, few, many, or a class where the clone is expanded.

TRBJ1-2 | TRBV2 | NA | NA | CASTDYTWGGYTF | TGTGCCAGCACAGACTATACTTGGGGTGGCTACACCTTC
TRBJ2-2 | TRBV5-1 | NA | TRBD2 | CASSLWLAGAHTGELFF | TGCGCCAGCAGCTTGTGGCTAGCGGGGGCCCACACCGGGGAGCTGTTTTTT
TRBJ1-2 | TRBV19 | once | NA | CASSRPGFGYTF | TGTGCCAGTAGTAGACCAGGGTTTGGCTACACCTTC
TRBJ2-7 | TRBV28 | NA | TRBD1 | CASTGTGTSYEQYF | TGTGCCAGCACCGGGACAGGGACCTCCTACGAGCAGTACTTC
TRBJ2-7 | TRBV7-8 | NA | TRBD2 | CASSLASGAYEQYF | TGTGCCAGCAGCTTAGCTAGCGGGGCCTACGAGCAGTACTTC
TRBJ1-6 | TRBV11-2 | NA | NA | CASSLVNSPLHF | TGTGCCAGCAGTCTTGTCAATTCACCCCTCCACTTT
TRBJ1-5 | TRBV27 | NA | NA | CASSFWGSSQPQHF | TGTGCCAGCAGTTTTTGGGGCAGTAGTCAGCCCCAGCATTTT
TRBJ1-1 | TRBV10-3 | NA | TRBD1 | CAITTGGTNTEAFF | TGTGCCATCACTACAGGGGGCACGAACACTGAAGCTTTCTTT
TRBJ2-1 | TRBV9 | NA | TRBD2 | CASSVGGGASRYNEQFF | TGTGCCAGCAGCGTAGGCGGGGGGGCCTCCAGGTACAATGAGCAGTTCTTC
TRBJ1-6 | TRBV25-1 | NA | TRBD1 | CASRDRQGLSPLHF | TGTGCCAGCAGAGATCGACAGGGTCTGTCACCCCTCCACTTT
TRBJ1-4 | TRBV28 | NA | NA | CASSPPGGANEKLFF | TGTGCCAGCAGTCCCCCCGGGGGGGCTAATGAAAAACTGTTTTTT
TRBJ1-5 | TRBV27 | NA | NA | CASSRGSYPNSNQPQHF | TGTGCCAGCAGTAGGGGATCCTACCCTAATAGCAATCAGCCCCAGCATTTT
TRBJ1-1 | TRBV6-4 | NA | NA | CASSDSGVPNTEAFF | TGTGCCAGCAGTGACAGTGGAGTCCCGAACACTGAAGCTTTCTTT
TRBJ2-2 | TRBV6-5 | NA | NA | CASWRGGAGTGELFF | TGTGCCAGCTGGAGAGGGGGGGCTGGTACCGGGGAGCTGTTTTTT